These 32 T cell receptor beta chains were sequenced from one sample in a study of T cell repertoires in cytomegalovirus infection. TCRdb re-called the reads through MiXCR, storing one row per CDR3 protein. The sample lists 230,000 or so distinct CDR3 sequences; over 15% were seen once. The sample was CD8+ T cells from PBMCs. The receptors were gathered from a human donor in good health (CMV status not recorded). Some clones in this sample may be carry-over from other donors' samples.

V is TRBV6-2 or TRBV6-3 and J is TRBJ2-1; the D is unclear. The CDR3 is 15 amino acids. Germline loops: CDR1 MNHEY, CDR2 SVGEGT. V lost 5 bases and J lost 2, with 13 bases in between. CDR3 in DNA: TGTGCCAGCAGTAGGGATCCAGTAACCTACAATGAGCAGTTCTTC. This sequence encodes CASSRDPVTYNEQFF.

In its sample, this clonotype was seen many times. The genes are TRBV2 and TRBJ2-7; 8 bases are shared with TRBD1. This CDR3 is built from 14 residues. Germline lookup yields CDR1 SNHLY and CDR2 FYNNEI. V lost 8 bases to trimming and J lost 6 bases; unmatched junction nucleotides: 12. The CDR3 nucleotides are TGTGCCAGCTTACGTGTGGCAGGGGGCAGCGAGCAGTACTTC. Amino acids: CASLRVAGGSEQYF.

This chain joins TRBV29-1 and TRBJ1-2; 7 bases match TRBD1. Germline V lookup: CDR1 SQVTM, CDR2 ANQGSEA. CDR3 length: 13 residues. V lost 5 bases to trimming and J lost 3 bases; unmatched junction nucleotides: 6. The CDR3: CSVRTGEYYGYTF. CDR3 nucleotides: TGCAGCGTTCGGACAGGAGAATACTATGGCTACACCTTC.

The sample holds many counts of this clonotype. This sequence joins TRBV12-3 or TRBV12-4 and TRBJ1-2; possible D gene TRBD1, 5 bases. The CDR3 extends over 16 amino acids. The germline V and J ends were trimmed by 3 bases and 0 bases, with 14 bases remaining between them. CDR3 amino acids: CASSLMGPVTNYGYTF. The CDR3 bases are TGTGCCAGCAGTTTGATGGGACCCGTGACTAACTATGGCTACACCTTC.

The chain uses TRBV28 and TRBJ2-7; possible D gene TRBD2, 6 bases. The CDR3 totals 14 residues. Germline loops: CDR1 MDHEN, CDR2 SYDVKM. V lost 3 bases, J lost 3 bases, and 12 bases lay in between. This CDR3 is CASSLGSGDYEQYF. CDR3 nucleotides: TGTGCCAGCAGTTTGGGGTCGGGGGACTACGAGCAGTACTTC.

The V gene is TRBV12-3 or TRBV12-4, the J gene TRBJ2-7; D gene uncertain. This CDR3 spans 15 amino acids. V shed 3 bases and J shed 6 bases, with 18 bases lying between them. The CDR3 spells CASSLSERSNGEQYF. CDR3 sequence (DNA): TGTGCCAGCAGTTTGTCGGAAAGGTCGAACGGCGAGCAGTACTTC.

The chain uses TRBV6-1 and TRBJ2-1; 10 nucleotides align to TRBD1. V gave up 6 bases and J gave up 7 bases; unmatched junction bases: 12. This CDR3 has 16 amino acids. CDR1 and CDR2 (germline): MNHNS, SASEGT. The CDR3 coding sequence is TGTGCCAGCAGCCCTAGGGACAGGGGACCCTGGAATGAGCAGTTCTTC. Translating gives CASSPRDRGPWNEQFF.

This rearrangement joins TRBV20-1 to TRBJ2-1; D gene uncertain. The germline V gene encodes CDR1 DFQATT and CDR2 SNEGSKA (reference sequence). The CDR3 extends over 14 amino acids. V lost 6 bases and J lost 0, with 12 bases in between. CDR3 region: CSAHGQSSYNEQFF. The CDR3 DNA follows: TGCAGTGCCCACGGCCAGAGCTCCTACAATGAGCAGTTCTTC.

The rearrangement joins TRBV15 to TRBJ1-2, with D unresolved. CDR1 is LNHNV, CDR2 YYDKDF, per germline (reference sequence). CDR3 length equals 14 residues. Trimming cost V 0 bases and J 0 bases, with 5 bases left between them. The CDR3 region has the DNA TGTGCCACCAGCAGAGATAAGTCTAACTATGGCTACACCTTC. It is translated as CATSRDKSNYGYTF. The entire variable domain, with the rest obtained from reference TRBV15 and TRBJ1-2, is as follows: DAMVIQNPRYQVTQFGKPVTLSCSQTLNHNVMYWYQQKSSQAPKLLFHYYDKDFNNEADTPDNFQSRRPNTSFCFLDIRSPGLGDTAMYLCATSRDKSNYGYTFGSGTRLTVV.

This clonotype was recorded many times. The rearrangement uses TRBV6-5 and TRBJ2-2; D possibly matches TRBD1 or TRBD2 (5 bases each). This CDR3 region has 14 residues. CDR1 is MNHEY and CDR2 is SVGAGI in the germline V gene. The V gene lost 3 bases and the J gene lost 4 bases, with 9 bases spanning the gap. The CDR3: CASSYEGPTGELFF. The CDR3 region has the DNA TGTGCCAGCAGTTATGAGGGACCCACCGGGGAGCTGTTTTTT.

In this sample, this clonotype turned up a few times. The chain couples TRBV20-1 to TRBJ1-6, with 8 bases fitting TRBD1. This CDR3 region has 15 residues. Germline V gives CDR1 DFQATT, CDR2 SNEGSKA (reference sequence). V lost 5 bases to trimming and J lost 0 bases; unmatched junction nucleotides: 3. Here the CDR3 DNA reads TGCAGTGCTTTGACAGGGGCCTCCTATAATTCACCCCTCCACTTT. Amino acids: CSALTGASYNSPLHF.

In its sample, this clonotype was seen a few times. CDR3 nucleotide sequence: TGTGCCAGCAGCGTTAGGGGAGGCGTCCGTGATACGCAGTATTTT. It is translated as CASSVRGGVRDTQYF. This sequence joins TRBV5-4 and TRBJ2-3; possibly TRBD2 for D (6 bases). Trimming took 4 bases from V and 6 from J, leaving 18 bases between them. Germline lookup yields CDR1 SGHNT and CDR2 YYREEE (reference sequence). The CDR3 totals 15 residues.

This clonotype came up many times. The chain uses TRBV7-2 and TRBJ2-4, with 7 bases fitting TRBD1. The CDR3 loop spans 14 amino acids. V gave up 5 bases and J gave up 0 bases; unmatched junction bases: 1. Germline-derived CDR1 and CDR2 are SGHTA and FQGNSA. CDR3 nucleotides: TGTGCCAGCAGCGGGACAGTAGCCAAAAACATTCAGTACTTC. Translation: CASSGTVAKNIQYF. The entire variable domain, with the rest obtained from reference TRBV7-2 and TRBJ2-4, is as follows: GAGVSQSPSNKVTEKGKDVELRCDPISGHTALYWYRQSLGQGLEFLIYFQGNSAPDKSGLPSDRFSAERTGGSVSTLTIQRTQQEDSAVYLCASSGTVAKNIQYFGAGTRLSVL.

V gene TRBV29-1 combines with J gene TRBJ2-3; TRBD1 is a possible D gene (5 bases). V lost 3 bases and J 2 bases, leaving 21 bases between the germline ends. CDR1 is SQVTM and CDR2 is ANQGSEA in the germline V gene. The CDR3 loop spans 17 amino acids. CDR3 nucleotide sequence: TGCAGCGTTGAGGGGCGCGGTCGTCCCGGAATCACAGATACGCAGTATTTT. It yields the protein CSVEGRGRPGITDTQYF.

The sample holds a few counts of this clonotype. The genes are TRBV6-6 and TRBJ2-7; TRBD1 aligns across 7 bases. The V and J ends lost 5 bases and 2 bases, in that order; junction bases with no gene match: 12. CDR1 and CDR2 (germline): MNHNY, SVGAGI (reference sequence). This CDR3 comprises 16 residues. The CDR3 region is CASSTPGTASTYEQYF. The CDR3 DNA reads as TGTGCCAGCAGTACCCCCGGGACAGCTTCAACCTACGAGCAGTACTTC.

The sample holds a few counts of this clonotype. The chain joins TRBV28 to TRBJ1-6; D not resolved. Per the germline V gene, CDR1 is MDHEN and CDR2 is SYDVKM. Trimming shortened V by 6 bases and J by 2 bases, and 20 bases separated the two germline ends. The CDR3 has 18 residues. As DNA, the CDR3 is TGTGCCAGCAGACATCGGGGAGACGTTATCCCCTATAATTCACCCCTCCACTTT. Translation gives CASRHRGDVIPYNSPLHF.

The V call is TRBV19, the J call TRBJ1-1; D might be TRBD1 (6 bases). The CDR3 has 16 amino acids. V lost 6 bases to trimming and J lost 1 base, with 18 bases between them. Germline loops: CDR1 LNHDA, CDR2 SQIVND (reference sequence). The CDR3 protein is CASSRAWGGPNTEAFF. The CDR3 DNA sequence: TGTGCCAGTAGCAGAGCTTGGGGGGGGCCGAACACTGAAGCTTTCTTT.

This clonotype showed up many times. The J gene is TRBJ1-5, the V gene TRBV7-9; weak D call: TRBD1 (5 bases). Trimming stripped 8 bases from V and 2 bases from J, with 16 bases between. The CDR3 is 15 residues long. CDR1 and CDR2 (germline): SEHNR, FQNEAQ (reference sequence). CDR3 in amino acids: CASSREGPGNQPQHF. In nucleotides, the CDR3 is TGTGCCAGCTCCCGAGAGGGGCCCGGCAATCAGCCCCAGCATTTT. The whole variable domain, remainder taken from reference TRBV7-9 and TRBJ1-5, is DTGVSQNPRHKITKRGQNVTFRCDPISEHNRLYWYRQTLGQGPEFLTYFQNEAQLEKSRLLSDRFSAERPKGSFSTLEIQRTEQGDSAMYLCASSREGPGNQPQHFGDGTRLSIL.

The table lists this clonotype with many counts. The rearrangement joins TRBV7-2 to TRBJ2-7; D call uncertain. The CDR3 has 12 residues. V was trimmed by 4 bases and J by 5 bases, leaving 9 bases between them. Germline V gene data show CDR1 as SGHTA and CDR2 as FQGNSA. The DNA of the CDR3 is TGTGCCAGCAGCTACGTTAATAACGAGCAGTACTTC. Amino acid sequence: CASSYVNNEQYF.

This chain joins TRBV19 and TRBJ1-4, with a tentative D call TRBD1 (5 bases). The germline V gene has CDR1 LNHDA and CDR2 SQIVND (reference sequence). There are 16 residues in the CDR3. Trimming took 5 bases from V and 7 from J, leaving 20 bases between them. CDR3 bases: TGTGCCAGTAGTTCATGGGGCGACATCGTTTCTGAAAAACTGTTTTTT. Translating it yields CASSSWGDIVSEKLFF.

The rearrangement uses TRBV13 and TRBJ1-4, with no clear D. The CDR3 is 15 residues long. Trimming shortened V by 5 bases and J by 3 bases, and 13 bases separated the two germline ends. The germline V gene encodes CDR1 PRHDT and CDR2 FYEKMQ (reference sequence). CDR3 sequence: CASSLGSPSNEKLFF. In DNA, the CDR3 is TGTGCCAGCAGCCTCGGCAGTCCGTCTAATGAAAAACTGTTTTTT.

The V and J genes are TRBV9 and TRBJ1-2, with D perhaps TRBD1 (5 bases). This CDR3 comprises 16 residues. Trimming removed 3 bases from V and 4 bases from J, with 19 bases in between. Germline loops: CDR1 SGDLS, CDR2 YYNGEE. CDR3 region: CASSAWGEYQPYGYTF. The CDR3 DNA is TGTGCCAGCAGCGCGTGGGGCGAATACCAGCCCTATGGCTACACCTTC.

This clonotype has at least ten counts. The rearrangement links TRBV11-1 to TRBJ1-2, with TRBD1 identical over 8 bases. Trimming removed 3 bases from V and 7 bases from J; junction bases left unmatched: 7. The CDR3 covers 14 residues. Germline CDR1 is SGHAT and CDR2 is FQDESV (reference sequence). The CDR3 loop reads CASSLGRGPSGYTF. CDR3 sequence (DNA): TGTGCCAGCAGCTTGGGCAGGGGGCCAAGTGGCTACACCTTC.

The table lists this clonotype with many counts. The chain links TRBV7-6 to TRBJ2-3, with a tentative D call TRBD2 (5 bases). Germline lookup yields CDR1 SGHVS and CDR2 FNYEAQ. This CDR3 is 12 amino acids long. Trimming took off 5 bases at V and 7 bases at J, with 10 bases between the two ends. The CDR3: CASSNRLHTQYF. For the CDR3, the DNA is TGTGCCAGCAGCAACCGACTACATACGCAGTATTTT.

The chain combines TRBV5-6 with TRBJ2-7; perhaps D is TRBD1 or TRBD2 (6 bases each). The CDR3 loop spans 16 amino acids. The ends were cut back, 4 bases at V and 4 bases at J, with 21 bases in the middle. Looked up from germline, CDR1 is SGHDT and CDR2 is YYEEEE. CDR3 region: CASSPGATPMPYEQYF. CDR3 bases: TGTGCCAGCAGCCCGGGGGCTACCCCGATGCCTTACGAGCAGTACTTC. The full variable domain, in which reference TRBV5-6 and TRBJ2-7 provide the parts outside the CDR3, is DAGVTQSPTHLIKTRGQQVTLRCSPKSGHDTVSWYQQALGQGPQFIFQYYEEEERQRGNFPDRFSGHQFPNYSSELNVNALLLGDSALYLCASSPGATPMPYEQYFGPGTRLTVT.

As DNA, the CDR3 is TGTGCCAGCAGCTTAGACGGGGCAGAGACCCAGTACTTC. Translating it yields CASSLDGAETQYF. The gene calls are TRBV7-6 and TRBJ2-5; either TRBD1 or TRBD2 may fit D (5 bases each). Germline CDR1 SGHVS, CDR2 FNYEAQ. Trimming shortened V by 1 base and J by 4 bases, and 7 bases separated the two germline ends. The CDR3 has 13 residues.

The J gene is TRBJ2-7, the V gene TRBV11-2, with D tentatively TRBD1 (5 bases). The V and J ends lost 5 bases and 5 bases respectively, with 16 bases between them. CDR3 size: 14 residues. Per the germline V gene, CDR1 is SGHAT and CDR2 is FQNNGV. The CDR3 region has the DNA TGTGCCAGCAGCCCCAGGGTTTTGATAGACGAGCAGTACTTC. Translating it yields CASSPRVLIDEQYF. Together with reference TRBV11-2 and TRBJ2-7, the CDR3 gives the full variable domain: EAGVAQSPRYKIIEKRQSVAFWCNPISGHATLYWYQQILGQGPKLLIQFQNNGVVDDSQLPKDRFSAERLKGVDSTLKIQPAKLEDSAVYLCASSPRVLIDEQYFGPGTRLTVT.

The V and J genes are TRBV19 and TRBJ1-1; D not certain. Trimming stripped 1 base from V and 3 bases from J, with 9 bases between. The CDR3 contains 14 residues. Germline values: CDR1 LNHDA, CDR2 SQIVND (reference sequence). The CDR3, as DNA: TGTGCCAGTAGTATAGTGGCACCTCACACTGAAGCTTTCTTT. Protein product: CASSIVAPHTEAFF.

V usage is TRBV9 and J usage is TRBJ2-7; D is unclear. Germline-derived CDR1 and CDR2 are SGDLS and YYNGEE. This CDR3 is 14 amino acids long. V was pared by 4 bases and J by 2 bases, with 13 bases between. Here the CDR3 reads CASSTGSGAYEQYF. In DNA form, the CDR3 reads TGTGCCAGCAGCACCGGTAGTGGGGCCTACGAGCAGTACTTC. Complete variable domain (other parts from reference TRBV9 and TRBJ2-7): DSGVTQTPKHLITATGQRVTLRCSPRSGDLSVYWYQQSLDQGLQFLIQYYNGEERAKGNILERFSAQQFPDLHSELNLSSLELGDSALYFCASSTGSGAYEQYFGPGTRLTVT.

There are many counts of this clonotype. The chain uses TRBV12-3 or TRBV12-4 and TRBJ2-3; 16 bases are shared with TRBD2. The CDR3 loop spans 18 amino acids. V shed 6 bases and J 2 bases; nucleotides not matched to a gene: 8. CDR3 sequence reads: CASSPKGLAGGVTDTQYF. Here the CDR3 DNA reads TGTGCCAGCAGCCCTAAGGGACTAGCGGGGGGGGTCACAGATACGCAGTATTTT.

This clonotype was seen ten or more times. The rearrangement links TRBV7-6 to TRBJ2-1; D is possibly TRBD1 or TRBD2 (5 bases each). Germline values: CDR1 SGHVS, CDR2 FNYEAQ. Trimming took off 0 bases at V and 5 bases at J, with 11 bases between the two ends. The CDR3 is made up of 15 amino acids. The CDR3 DNA reads TGTGCCAGCAGCTTAGCGCCCAGAGGGGACAATGAGCAGTTCTTC. Protein sequence: CASSLAPRGDNEQFF. Supplemented by reference TRBV7-6 and TRBJ2-1, the full variable domain reads GAGVSQSPRYKVTKRGQDVALRCDPISGHVSLYWYRQALGQGPEFLTYFNYEAQQDKSGLPNDRFSAERPEGSISTLTIQRTEQRDSAMYRCASSLAPRGDNEQFFGPGTRLTVL.

This clonotype was counted at least ten times. This sequence joins TRBV2 and TRBJ2-3; 8 bases line up with TRBD2. Germline CDR1 reads SNHLY; CDR2 reads FYNNEI. With V trimmed by 7 bases and J by 5 bases, 11 bases remained unmatched. This CDR3 has 15 amino acids. CDR3 nucleotides: TGTGCCAGCAAACCGGGACTAGGTCGGGGAGATACGCAGTATTTT. As protein: CASKPGLGRGDTQYF.